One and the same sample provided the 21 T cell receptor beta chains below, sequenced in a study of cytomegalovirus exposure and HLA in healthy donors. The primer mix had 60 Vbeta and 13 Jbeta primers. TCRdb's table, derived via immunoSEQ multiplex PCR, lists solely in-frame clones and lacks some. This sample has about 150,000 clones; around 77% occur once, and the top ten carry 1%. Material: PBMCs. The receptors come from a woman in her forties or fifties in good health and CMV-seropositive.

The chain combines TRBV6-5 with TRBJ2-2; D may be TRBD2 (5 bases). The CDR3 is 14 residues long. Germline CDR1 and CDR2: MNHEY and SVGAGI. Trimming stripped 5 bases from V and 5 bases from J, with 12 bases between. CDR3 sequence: CASSPARGTGELFF. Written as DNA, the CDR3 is TGTGCCAGCAGTCCCGCCCGGGGTACCGGGGAGCTGTTTTTT.

The CDR3 spells CASFLGDEQFF. In DNA, the CDR3 is TGTGCCAGTTTCCTAGGGGATGAGCAGTTCTTC. The V call is TRBV4-2, the J call TRBJ2-1; perhaps TRBD1 as D (5 bases). The CDR3 sequence is 11 residues long. CDR1 is LGHNA, CDR2 YNFKEQ, per germline. Trimming stripped 9 bases from V and 8 bases from J, with 11 bases between.

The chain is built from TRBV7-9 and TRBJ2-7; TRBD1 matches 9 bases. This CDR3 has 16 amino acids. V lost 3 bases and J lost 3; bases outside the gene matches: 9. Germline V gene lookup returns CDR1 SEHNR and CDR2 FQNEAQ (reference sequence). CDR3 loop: CASSLTHGTGIYEQYF. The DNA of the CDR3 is TGTGCCAGCAGCTTGACCCACGGGACAGGGATCTACGAGCAGTACTTC.

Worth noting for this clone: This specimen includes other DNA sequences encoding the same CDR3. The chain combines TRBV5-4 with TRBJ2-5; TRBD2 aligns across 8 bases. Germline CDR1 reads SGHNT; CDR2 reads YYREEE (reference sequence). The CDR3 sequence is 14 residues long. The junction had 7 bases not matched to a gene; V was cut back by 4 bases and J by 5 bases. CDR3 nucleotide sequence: TGTGCCAGCAGCGAGGGACTAGGTGGGGAGACCCAGTACTTC. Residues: CASSEGLGGETQYF.

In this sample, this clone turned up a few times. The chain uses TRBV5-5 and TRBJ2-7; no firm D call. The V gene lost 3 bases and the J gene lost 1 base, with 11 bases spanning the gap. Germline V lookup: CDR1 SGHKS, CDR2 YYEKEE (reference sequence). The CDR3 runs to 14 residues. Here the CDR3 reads CASSSRVESYEQYF. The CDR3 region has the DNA TGTGCCAGCAGCTCCCGCGTCGAATCCTACGAGCAGTACTTC.

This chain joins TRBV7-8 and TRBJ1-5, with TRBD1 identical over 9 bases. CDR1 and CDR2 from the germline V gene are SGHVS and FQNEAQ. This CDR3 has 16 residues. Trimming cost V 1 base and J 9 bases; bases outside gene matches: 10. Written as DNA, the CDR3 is TGTGCCAGCAGCTTAGGGGACAGGGCCGTGGGGGGGCCCCAGCATTTT. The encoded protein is CASSLGDRAVGGPQHF.

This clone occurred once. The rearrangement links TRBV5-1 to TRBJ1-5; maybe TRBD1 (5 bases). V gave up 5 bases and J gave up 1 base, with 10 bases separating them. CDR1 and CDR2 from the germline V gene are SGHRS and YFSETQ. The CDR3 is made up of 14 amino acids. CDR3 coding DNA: TGCGCCAGCAGTAGGGAGGGGAGCAATCAGCCCCAGCATTTT. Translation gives CASSREGSNQPQHF.

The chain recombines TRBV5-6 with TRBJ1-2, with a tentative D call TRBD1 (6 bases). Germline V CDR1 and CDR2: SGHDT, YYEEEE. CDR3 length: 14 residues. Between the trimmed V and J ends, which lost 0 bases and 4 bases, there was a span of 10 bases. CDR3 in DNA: TGTGCCAGCAGCTTGGACAGGGTAGGCTATGGCTACACCTTC. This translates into CASSLDRVGYGYTF.

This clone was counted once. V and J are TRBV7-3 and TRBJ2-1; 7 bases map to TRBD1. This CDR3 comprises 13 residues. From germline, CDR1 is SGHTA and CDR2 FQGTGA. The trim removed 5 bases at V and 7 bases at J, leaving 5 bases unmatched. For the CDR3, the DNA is TGTGCCAGCAGCCTGGGACAGACTAATGAGCAGTTCTTC. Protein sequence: CASSLGQTNEQFF.

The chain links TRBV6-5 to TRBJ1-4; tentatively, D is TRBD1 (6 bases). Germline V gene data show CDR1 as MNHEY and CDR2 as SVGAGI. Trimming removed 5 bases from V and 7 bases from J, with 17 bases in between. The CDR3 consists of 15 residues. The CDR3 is CASSQRRTVIEKLFF. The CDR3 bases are TGTGCCAGCAGTCAACGGCGGACAGTGATTGAAAAACTGTTTTTT.

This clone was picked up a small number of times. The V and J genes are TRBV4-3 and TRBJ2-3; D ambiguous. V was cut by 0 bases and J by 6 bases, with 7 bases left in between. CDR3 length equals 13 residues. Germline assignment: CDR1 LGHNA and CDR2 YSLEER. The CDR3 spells CASSQELVDTQYF. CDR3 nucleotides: TGCGCCAGCAGCCAAGAGCTAGTGGATACGCAGTATTTT.

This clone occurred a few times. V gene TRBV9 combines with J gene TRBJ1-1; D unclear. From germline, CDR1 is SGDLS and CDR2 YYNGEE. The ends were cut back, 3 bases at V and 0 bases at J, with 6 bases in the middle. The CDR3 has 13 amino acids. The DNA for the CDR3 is TGTGCCAGCAGCGAGGCGGTGAACACTGAAGCTTTCTTT. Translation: CASSEAVNTEAFF.

The CDR3 here is CASSFYRGLNYGYTF. Written as DNA, the CDR3 is TGTGCCAGCAGTTTTTACAGGGGGCTTAACTATGGCTACACCTTC. The chain carries TRBV6-5 and TRBJ1-2; 9 bases match TRBD1. V shed 4 bases, J shed 1 base, and the junction held 4 bases outside the gene matches. Germline CDR1 is MNHEY and CDR2 is SVGAGI. The CDR3 has 15 amino acids.

In DNA form, the CDR3 reads TGTGCCAGCAGCCCGACAGGGAACTATGGCTACACCTTC. It specifies CASSPTGNYGYTF. This rearrangement joins TRBV7-2 to TRBJ1-2; TRBD1 agrees at 7 bases. Trimming cost V 5 bases and J 2 bases; bases outside gene matches: 2. The CDR3 sequence is 13 residues long. Germline V CDR1 and CDR2: SGHTA, FQGNSA.

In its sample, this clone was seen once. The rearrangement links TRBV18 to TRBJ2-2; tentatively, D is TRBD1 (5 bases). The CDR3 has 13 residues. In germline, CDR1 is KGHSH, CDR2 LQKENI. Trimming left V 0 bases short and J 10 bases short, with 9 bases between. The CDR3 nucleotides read TGTGCCAGCTCACCACCGCGACAGTCGGAGCTGTTTTTT. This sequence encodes CASSPPRQSELFF.

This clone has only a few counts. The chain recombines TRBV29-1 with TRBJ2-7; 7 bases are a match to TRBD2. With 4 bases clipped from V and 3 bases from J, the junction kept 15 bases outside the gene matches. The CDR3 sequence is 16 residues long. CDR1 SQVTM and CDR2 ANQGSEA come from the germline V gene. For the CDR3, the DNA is TGCAGCGTTGGGGGGGGTAGTTGGGGCTCCTTCTACGAGCAGTACTTC. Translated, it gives CSVGGGSWGSFYEQYF.

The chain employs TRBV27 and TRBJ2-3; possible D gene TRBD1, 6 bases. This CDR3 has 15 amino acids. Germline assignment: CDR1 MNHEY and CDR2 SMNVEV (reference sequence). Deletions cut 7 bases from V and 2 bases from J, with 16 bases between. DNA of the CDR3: TGTGCCAGCATGGGGGCGGCGACACCCACAGATACGCAGTATTTT. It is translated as CASMGAATPTDTQYF.

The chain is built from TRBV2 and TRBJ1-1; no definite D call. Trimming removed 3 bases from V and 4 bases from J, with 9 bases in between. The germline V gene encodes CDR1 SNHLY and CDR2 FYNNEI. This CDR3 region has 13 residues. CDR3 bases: TGTGCCAGCAGTGAGTACAGAGCCACTGAAGCTTTCTTT. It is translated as CASSEYRATEAFF. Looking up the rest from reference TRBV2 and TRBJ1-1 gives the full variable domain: EPEVTQTPSHQVTQMGQEVILRCVPISNHLYFYWYRQILGQKVEFLVSFYNNEISEKSEIFDDQFSVERPDGSNFTLKIRSTKLEDSAMYFCASSEYRATEAFFGQGTRLTVV.

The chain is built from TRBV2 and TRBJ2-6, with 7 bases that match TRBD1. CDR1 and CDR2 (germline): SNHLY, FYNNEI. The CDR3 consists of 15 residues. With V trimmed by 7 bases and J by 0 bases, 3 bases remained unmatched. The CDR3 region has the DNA TGTGCCAGCAAGGGACAGTCCTCTGGGGCCAACGTCCTGACTTTC. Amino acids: CASKGQSSGANVLTF.

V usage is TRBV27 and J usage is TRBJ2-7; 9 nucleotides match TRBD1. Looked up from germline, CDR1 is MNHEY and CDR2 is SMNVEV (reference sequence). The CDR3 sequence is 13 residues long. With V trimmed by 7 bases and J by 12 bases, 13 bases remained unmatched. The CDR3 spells CASTSWDRESWYF. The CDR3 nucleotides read TGTGCCAGCACCTCCTGGGACAGGGAGTCCTGGTACTTC.

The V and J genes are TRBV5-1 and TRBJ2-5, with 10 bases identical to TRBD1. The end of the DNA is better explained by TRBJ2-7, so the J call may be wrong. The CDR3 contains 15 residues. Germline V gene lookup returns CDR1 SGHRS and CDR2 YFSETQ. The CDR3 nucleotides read TGCGCCAGCAGCATGGCGGGACAGGGGTACTACGAGCAGTACTTC. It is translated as CASSMAGQGYYEQYF.